The rows below give T cell receptor beta chains drawn from one sample of a study of cytomegalovirus exposure and HLA in healthy donors. Assay used: immunoSEQ multiplex PCR; TCRdb lists only in-frame clones, some missing. Here the sample spans 85,000 to 90,000 clones, around 84% being singletons. The sample consisted of PBMCs. The receptors shown here come from a man aged 35 to 55 in good health and CMV-seropositive. The CDR3 runs from the conserved cysteine through the conserved F or W. The D gene is left open where the match is weak. Rows may omit the clone size; those that give it use once, few, many or a size class.

>TRBV28|NA|TRBJ1-6|NA
CASSLVRGRFGSYNSPLHF
TGTGCCAGCAGTTTAGTCAGGGGTAGGTTCGGGTCCTATAATTCACCCCTCCACTTT
>TRBV19|NA|TRBJ2-7|NA
CASIRDTFYEQYF
TGTGCCAGTATCCGGGACACCTTTTACGAGCAGTACTTC
>TRBV29-1|TRBD1|TRBJ2-7|once
CSANDRVDEQYF
TGCAGCGCCAACGACAGGGTAGACGAGCAGTACTTC
>TRBV19|NA|TRBJ1-2|NA
CASTSQGGDYGYTF
TGTGCCAGTACGTCCCAGGGAGGCGACTATGGCTACACCTTC
>TRBV7-6|NA|TRBJ2-3|few
CASSLGTSTDTQYF
TGTGCCAGCAGCTTAGGTACAAGCACAGATACGCAGTATTTT
>TRBV12-5|NA|TRBJ2-7|NA
CASGLSGGYEQYF
TGTGCTAGTGGTTTGTCAGGGGGGTACGAGCAGTACTTC
>TRBV6-5|NA|TRBJ1-2|NA
CASRSGNYGYTF
TGTGCCAGCCGATCAGGGAACTATGGCTACACCTTC
>TRBV28|NA|TRBJ2-2|NA
CASSSRGTPGTGELFF
TGTGCCAGCAGTTCCCGCGGGACCCCGGGCACCGGGGAGCTGTTTTTT
>TRBV9|NA|TRBJ2-3|NA
CASSATVSTDTQYF
TGTGCCAGCAGCGCAACAGTGAGCACAGATACGCAGTATTTT
>TRBV27|TRBD1|TRBJ2-1|NA
CASKKTTGDNEQFF
TGTGCCAGCAAAAAGACGACAGGGGACAATGAGCAGTTCTTC
>TRBV9|TRBD2|TRBJ2-3|NA
CASSQQLAGGPDTQYF
TGTGCCAGCAGCCAACAACTAGCGGGGGGGCCAGATACGCAGTATTTT
>TRBV18|TRBD1|TRBJ2-6|NA
CASSPWDRGPGRANVLTF
TGTGCCAGCTCACCCTGGGACAGGGGCCCTGGTAGGGCCAACGTCCTGACTTTC
>TRBV9|NA|TRBJ1-4|NA
CASSVGLGWTNEKLFF
TGTGCCAGCAGCGTAGGTCTCGGGTGGACTAATGAAAAACTGTTTTTT
>TRBV2|NA|TRBJ2-5|NA
CASSETRGQETQYF
TGTGCCAGCAGTGAAACTAGAGGACAAGAGACCCAGTACTTC
>TRBV5-4|NA|TRBJ1-2|few
CASSTTSAGPDYGYTF
TGTGCCAGCAGCACAACCTCGGCAGGGCCGGACTATGGCTACACCTTC
>TRBV5-1|NA|TRBJ1-1|few
CASSSTPGTNTEAFF
TGCGCCAGCAGCTCGACCCCGGGAACTAACACTGAAGCTTTCTTT
>TRBV11-2|NA|TRBJ2-5|NA
CASSFVAGQYF
TGTGCCAGCAGCTTCGTAGCAGGGCAGTACTTC
>TRBV4-2|NA|TRBJ2-2|NA
CASSQKQNTGELFF
TGTGCCAGCAGCCAGAAACAAAACACCGGGGAGCTGTTTTTT
>TRBV6-1|TRBD1|TRBJ1-1|NA
CASTRQGNTEAFF
TGTGCCAGCACTAGACAGGGAAACACTGAAGCTTTCTTT
>TRBV7-3|TRBD2|TRBJ2-1|NA
CASSLRPSGRVKLLNEQFF
TGTGCCAGCAGCTTAAGGCCTAGCGGGAGAGTCAAGCTCCTCAATGAGCAGTTCTTC
>TRBV5-6|NA|TRBJ2-3|NA
CASSATRDTQYF
TGTGCCAGCAGCGCGACTCGGGATACGCAGTATTTT